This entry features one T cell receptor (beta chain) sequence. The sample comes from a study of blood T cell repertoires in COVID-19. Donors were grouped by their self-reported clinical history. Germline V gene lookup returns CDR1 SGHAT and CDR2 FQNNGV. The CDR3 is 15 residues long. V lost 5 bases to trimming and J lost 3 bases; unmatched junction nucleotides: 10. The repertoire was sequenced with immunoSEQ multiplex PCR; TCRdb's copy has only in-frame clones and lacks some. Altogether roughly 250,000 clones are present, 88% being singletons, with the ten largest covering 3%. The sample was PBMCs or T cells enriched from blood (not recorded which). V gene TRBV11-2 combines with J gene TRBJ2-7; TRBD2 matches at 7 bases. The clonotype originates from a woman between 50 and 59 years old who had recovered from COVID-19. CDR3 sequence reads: CASSQTGGKSYEQYF. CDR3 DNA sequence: TGTGCCAGCAGCCAGACCGGGGGGAAGAGCTACGAGCAGTACTTC. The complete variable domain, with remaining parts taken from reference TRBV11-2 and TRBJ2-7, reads EAGVAQSPRYKIIEKRQSVAFWCNPISGHATLYWYQQILGQGPKLLIQFQNNGVVDDSQLPKDRFSAERLKGVDSTLKIQPAKLEDSAVYLCASSQTGGKSYEQYFGPGTRLTVT.